The T cell receptor beta chain under discussion was sequenced for a study of blood T cell repertoires in COVID-19. Authors' data handling: How many nucleated cells were present was estimated from reference gene primer amplification. TCRdb keeps only in-frame clones here, not all; method: immunoSEQ multiplex PCR. That table gives V, J and clone size, and the DNA gave D and trimming. The repertoire holds 350,000 to 500,000 clones, around 90% seen once, with roughly 0.76% in the top ten. With 3 bases removed from V and 2 bases from J, the gap between germline ends came to 8 bases. CDR3 length: 14 residues. In germline, CDR1 is LNHDA, CDR2 SQIVND (reference sequence).

The sequenced sample was peripheral blood. The chain uses TRBV19 and TRBJ1-5, with D unclear. This clonotype was sampled from a man aged 18 to 29 with COVID-19, enrolled during active disease. DNA of the CDR3: TGTGCCAGTAGTATGTGGCAGGGCAATCAGCCCCAGCATTTT. Amino acids: CASSMWQGNQPQHF.